Below, one T cell receptor beta chain is given with its context. No antigen is known for it. No per-base quality is available; no much larger clone lies one base away. This entry belongs to a study of blood T cell repertoires in COVID-19 (dated by TCRdb to the early 2020s). With respect to the entire study: The collaborator samples originated in the United States, Italy and Spain and spanned the acute and convalescent phases of COVID-19. Where available, HLA class I and class II types were taken from metadata supplied by the sample provider and were not determined by assay-based typing. The samples were drawn from two sources: the first 160 participants of the ongoing ImmuneRACE study, and 950 to 1,500 subjects contributed by 6 global collaborators. The prospective study material was composed of cDNA or gDNA derived from T cells, B-cell-depleted T cells, or PBMCs. Subjects who had been exposed to COVID-19, were actively infected with it, or had recovered from it provided the deeply sampled blood TCRbeta repertoires that made up the dataset. The sample metadata nearly always contained a de-identified subject ID, COVID-19 status, age in years and sex. The repertoires were released in a freely available public database meant as a resource for research on the immune response to SARS-CoV-2.

Participants in the prospective study were aged roughly 18 to 95 years, lived in some 24 United States geographic areas, and enrolled through a virtual design. In the prospective study, cohorts were assigned on the basis of participant-reported clinical history obtained from a screening survey and a study questionnaire. Exposed participants had been in contact, within 2 weeks of entering the study, with a person who had a PCR-confirmed or clinician-diagnosed case of COVID-19. Each participant in the prospective study had whole blood, serum and a nasopharyngeal or oropharyngeal swab collected by mobile phlebotomists. Prospective study participants could optionally give additional blood draws and questionnaires over a roughly 2-month period. Before DNA extraction, prospective study blood samples were shipped either frozen or at room temperature. In the germline V gene, CDR1 corresponds to MDHEN and CDR2 to SYDVKM. The CDR3 runs 15 amino acids, cysteine and phenylalanine included. Left in the record is the CDR3 DNA by itself, 45 bases read in frame from the first base. Between the V and J ends, shortened by 1 base and 2 bases respectively, the junction contains 10 bases.

General conclusions and limits of the study: The amount of clinical and demographic metadata varied by source and participant and was provided uncurated.

TCRbeta CDR3 regions were amplified from genomic DNA using the immunoSEQ Assay, a bias-controlled multiplex PCR. As for how the authors treated the data: The number of nucleated cells in each sample was estimated by amplification of reference gene primers within the assay. To quantify the absolute abundance of each unique TCRbeta CDR3 rearrangement, sequence reads were collapsed and filtered. For each sample, productive Simpson clonality was calculated as the square root of Simpson's diversity index across productive rearrangements. TCRdb retrieved this table from immuneACCESS and kept in-frame rearrangements only. Not all clones are present; in checked studies, unresolved V genes account for under half, and no reason is known for the remainder. For V, J and clone size, that table is used; D and trimming come from the DNA. This sample holds 400,000 to 500,000 clones; roughly 90% were observed only once. The ten most abundant clones make up approximately 1.5% of the sample.

This chain joins TRBV28 to TRBJ2-3, and perhaps TRBD1 as D gene, on 5 matching bases. Source material: PBMCs or T cells enriched from blood (not recorded which). The TCR was taken from a woman under 30 who had been exposed to COVID-19. The sequence in DNA is TGTGCCAGCAGTTTATCCAGGACACTCACAGATACGCAGTATTTT. Its amino acids are CASSLSRTLTDTQYF.